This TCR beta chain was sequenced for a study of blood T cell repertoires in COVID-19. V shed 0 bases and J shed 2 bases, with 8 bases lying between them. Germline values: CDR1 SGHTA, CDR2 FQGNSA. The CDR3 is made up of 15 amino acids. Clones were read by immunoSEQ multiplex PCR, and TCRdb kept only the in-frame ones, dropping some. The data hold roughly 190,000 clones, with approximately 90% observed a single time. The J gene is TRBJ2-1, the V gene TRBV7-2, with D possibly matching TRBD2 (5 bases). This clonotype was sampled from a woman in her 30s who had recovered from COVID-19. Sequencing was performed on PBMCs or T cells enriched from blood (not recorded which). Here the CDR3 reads CASSLAGAAYNEQFF. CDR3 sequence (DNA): TGTGCCAGCAGCTTAGCGGGAGCGGCCTACAATGAGCAGTTCTTC.